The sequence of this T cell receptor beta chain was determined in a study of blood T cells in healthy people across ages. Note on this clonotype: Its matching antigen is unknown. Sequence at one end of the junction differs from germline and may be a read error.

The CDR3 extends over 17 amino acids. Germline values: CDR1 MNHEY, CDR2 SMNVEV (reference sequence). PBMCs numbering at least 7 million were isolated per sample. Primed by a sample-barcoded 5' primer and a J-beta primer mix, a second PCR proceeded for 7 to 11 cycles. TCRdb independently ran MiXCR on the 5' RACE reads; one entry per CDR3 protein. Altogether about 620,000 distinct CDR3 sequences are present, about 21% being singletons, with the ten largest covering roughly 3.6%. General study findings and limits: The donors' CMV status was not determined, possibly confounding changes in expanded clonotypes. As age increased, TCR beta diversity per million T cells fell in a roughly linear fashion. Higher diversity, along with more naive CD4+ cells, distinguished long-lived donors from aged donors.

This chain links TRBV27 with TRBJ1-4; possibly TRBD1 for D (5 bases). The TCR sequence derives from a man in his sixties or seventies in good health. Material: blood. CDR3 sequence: CTSSQPLPGRLNEKLFF. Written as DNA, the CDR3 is TGCACCAGCAGTCAACCACTACCGGGACGCCTTAATGAAAAACTGTTTTTT.